This is a list of T cell receptor beta chains from one sample in a study of blood T cells in healthy people across ages. MiXCR, applied by TCRdb to the 5' RACE reads, yields one record per CDR3 protein. The sample carries fewer than 950,000 distinct CDR3 sequences, about 48% recorded once. The sequenced sample consisted of blood. Receptors originate from a man aged 80 or over in good health. CDR3s include the opening cysteine and the closing phenylalanine or tryptophan. A D gene is named only where the DNA matches it firmly. Part of the rows lack a size; the others show once, few, many or a class for expanded clones.

TRBD2 | - | TRBJ2-5 | 15 | TRBV2 | TGTGCCAGCAGAGCTAGCGGCTTAGGCAGGGAGACCCAGTACTTC | CASRASGLGRETQYF
- | - | TRBJ2-1 | 13 | TRBV5-1 | TGCGCCAGCAGCGTGGGACCGATCAATGAGCAGTTCTTC | CASSVGPINEQFF
TRBD1 | few | TRBJ2-7 | 15 | TRBV20-1 | TGCAGTGCTAGAGAAGGGACAGGGAGCTCCTACGAGCAGTACTTC | CSAREGTGSSYEQYF
- | - | TRBJ2-4 | 14 | TRBV18 | TGTGCCAGCTCAACAGACTTTACCTACAATGAGCAGTACTTC | CASSTDFTYNEQYF
- | few | TRBJ2-1 | 12 | TRBV7-9 | TGTGCCAGCAGCCACGAGTGGAGAGAGCAGTTCTTC | CASSHEWREQFF
- | - | TRBJ1-6 | 15 | TRBV7-3 | TGTGCCAGCAGCTTAGACAGAGGGCGAAATTCACCCCTCCACTTT | CASSLDRGRNSPLHF
- | few | TRBJ1-2 | 16 | TRBV15 | TGTGCCACCAGCAGGACCCTCGGAGGAGCTAACTATGGCTACACCTTC | CATSRTLGGANYGYTF
TRBD2 | few | TRBJ2-4 | 17 | TRBV7-2 | TGTGCCAGCAGCTCCGGCACTAGCGGGGGAGCCAAAAACATTCAGTACTTC | CASSSGTSGGAKNIQYF
- | - | TRBJ2-1 | 14 | TRBV6-6 | TGTGCCAGCAGTTACTCGATTGGGAGGAATGAGCAGTTCTTC | CASSYSIGRNEQFF
TRBD2 | once | TRBJ2-3 | 14 | TRBV29-1 | TGCAGCGTTGATATGGCGGGAGGGCACAGAGACGCGTATTTT | CSVDMAGGHRDAYF
- | - | TRBJ2-1 | 13 | TRBV27 | TGTGCCAGCAGTCGGACAGTTTACAATGAGCAGTTCTTC | CASSRTVYNEQFF
- | - | TRBJ2-7 | 13 | TRBV3-1 | TGTGCCAGCAGCCGTACTAGTTACAATGAGCAGTACTTC | CASSRTSYNEQYF
- | - | TRBJ1-2 | 11 | TRBV29-1 | TGCAGCGTGAAAGGGCCAGACGGCTACACCTTC | CSVKGPDGYTF
TRBD2 | - | TRBJ2-4 | 17 | TRBV20-1 | TGCAGTGCTAAGACTAGCGGGAGGGCGAGTGGCGAAAACATTCAGTACTTC | CSAKTSGRASGENIQYF
- | - | TRBJ2-1 | 14 | TRBV7-2 | TGTGCCAGCAGCTCCCAAGGGGCGTACAATGAGCAGTTCTTC | CASSSQGAYNEQFF
- | once | TRBJ1-2 | 14 | TRBV28 | TGTGCCAGCAGCCTAGGTGGCTGGAACTATGGCTACACCTTC | CASSLGGWNYGYTF
TRBD1 | - | TRBJ1-4 | 15 | TRBV18 | TGTGCCAGCTCACCCGACAGGGGATGGGGCGAAAAACTGTTTTTT | CASSPDRGWGEKLFF
TRBD2 | once | TRBJ2-1 | 17 | TRBV5-1 | TGCGCCAGCAGCTCAGGGACTAGCGGGAGTATTTCTTATGAGCAGTTCTTC | CASSSGTSGSISYEQFF
TRBD2 | - | TRBJ2-7 | 13 | TRBV19 | TGTGCCAGTAGCATCACTAGCGTTCGCGAGCAGTACTTC | CASSITSVREQYF
- | - | TRBJ2-7 | 13 | TRBV10-3 | TGTGCCATCGGACAGAGGGCCAAGTACGAGCAGTACTTC | CAIGQRAKYEQYF
- | few | TRBJ2-7 | 15 | TRBV24-1 | TGTGCCACCAGTGATTTGAGGGGTTTCTCCTACGAGCAGTACTTC | CATSDLRGFSYEQYF
TRBD2 | - | TRBJ2-7 | 17 | TRBV5-1 | TGCGCCAGCAGCTCCCGATCGGGCGGGAGGGCCTACAATGAGCAGTACTTC | CASSSRSGGRAYNEQYF
- | few | TRBJ2-5 | 14 | TRBV6-1 | TGTGCCAGCAGTTCGCGCGATGGCCAAGAGACCCAGTACTTC | CASSSRDGQETQYF
TRBD2 | - | TRBJ2-5 | 16 | TRBV5-1 | TGCGCCAGCAGCCAGACGACTAGCGGGAGACCGGAGACCCAGTACTTC | CASSQTTSGRPETQYF
- | - | TRBJ1-2 | 15 | TRBV20-1 | TGCAGTGCCAGAACGACACAGAGGGATACTATGGGCTACACCTTC | CSARTTQRDTMGYTF
- | few | TRBJ2-5 | 16 | TRBV27 | TGTGCCAGCAGTTTAGGGGGCGTCAAGTTACGAGAGGCCCAGTACTTC | CASSLGGVKLREAQYF
- | - | TRBJ2-4 | 12 | TRBV9 | TGTGCCAGCAGCGAACCAGCGATGGTCCAGTACTTC | CASSEPAMVQYF
TRBD1 | - | TRBJ2-7 | 17 | TRBV24-1 | TGTGCCACCAGTGATACACCCGGGACAGAAAGCTCCTACGAGCAGTACTTC | CATSDTPGTESSYEQYF
- | - | TRBJ1-1 | 12 | TRBV3-1 | TGTGCCAGCAGCCAAGAAACCACTGAAGCTTTCTTT | CASSQETTEAFF
- | few | TRBJ2-1 | 15 | TRBV9 | TGTGCCAGCAGCGTACTAGGAGGGGCAGTTGATGAGCAGTTCTTC | CASSVLGGAVDEQFF
TRBD2 | - | TRBJ2-5 | 15 | TRBV20-1 | TGCAGTGCGACGAGGGGACTAGCGGGAGGAGAGACCCAGTACTTC | CSATRGLAGGETQYF
- | - | TRBJ2-7 | 15 | TRBV27 | TGTGCCAGCAGCTTTCGCTTCAGGGGGGTCCACGAGCAGTACTTC | CASSFRFRGVHEQYF
TRBD2 | - | TRBJ2-3 | 18 | TRBV7-8 | TGTGCCAGCTCAAAGGAGGCTAGCGGGAGGGCTAGCACAGATACGCAGTATTTT | CASSKEASGRASTDTQYF
TRBD1 | - | TRBJ2-5 | 13 | TRBV12-3/TRBV12-4 | TGTGCCAGCAGTCTCACCGGACAGGGGCGACAGTACTTC | CASSLTGQGRQYF
TRBD2 | - | TRBJ2-1 | 15 | TRBV29-1 | TGCAGCGTCACTAGCGGGAGGGCCGGTGGCAATGAGCAGTTCTTC | CSVTSGRAGGNEQFF
- | few | TRBJ2-5 | 13 | TRBV7-9 | TGTGCCAGCAGCTTCGAAGCGGAAGAGACCCAGTACTTC | CASSFEAEETQYF
- | - | TRBJ1-3 | 15 | TRBV9 | TGTGCCAGCAGCACTCACAGGGTACCTGGAAACACCATATATTTT | CASSTHRVPGNTIYF
- | - | TRBJ2-1 | 15 | TRBV3-1 | TGTGCCAGCAGCCGAGAAGTGGGTACAGTCAATGAGCAGTTCTTC | CASSREVGTVNEQFF
- | - | TRBJ2-3 | 15 | TRBV7-9 | TGTGCCAGCAGCTTAGGGGCCGGGCCCTCGGATACGCAGTATTTT | CASSLGAGPSDTQYF
TRBD2 | - | TRBJ2-3 | 14 | TRBV24-1 | TGTGCCACCAGTGTAGCGGGACCCACAGATACGCAGTATTTT | CATSVAGPTDTQYF
- | - | TRBJ1-6 | 14 | TRBV7-2 | TGTGCCAGCGGCTCCGTCGGGGGATATTCACCCCTCCACTTT | CASGSVGGYSPLHF
- | - | TRBJ2-1 | 16 | TRBV29-1 | TGCAGCGTTGATCCACGGGACCGAGCCGAGGGGAATGAGCAGTTCTTC | CSVDPRDRAEGNEQFF
TRBD2 | - | TRBJ2-1 | 15 | TRBV7-3 | TGTGCCAGCAGCTTAGGGGCTAGCGGGAGAGTTGAACAGTTCTTC | CASSLGASGRVEQFF
- | - | TRBJ2-5 | 13 | TRBV13 | TGTGCCAGCAGCTTACCCGGCGGCTGGACCCAGTACTTC | CASSLPGGWTQYF
TRBD2 | - | TRBJ2-1 | 15 | TRBV20-1 | TGCAGTGCGATCAGCGGGGGGCCCCTACTGGATGAGCAGTTCTTC | CSAISGGPLLDEQFF